This T cell receptor (beta chain) was identified in a study of blood T cell repertoires in COVID-19. The overall study: The United States, Italy and Spain supplied acute and convalescent COVID-19 samples. Nucleic acid was either cDNA or gDNA, and it came from T cells, B-cell-depleted T cells, or PBMCs.

In the original processing: By means of reference gene primer amplification, nucleated cell counts were estimated. Method: immunoSEQ multiplex PCR; TCRdb's copy keeps in-frame clones and lacks some. V and J calls and clone size follow that table, whereas D and trimming were derived from the DNA. The sample carries 150,000 to 200,000 clones, approximately 86% recorded once. There are 14 residues in the CDR3. V lost 0 bases to trimming and J lost 4 bases, with 8 bases between them. The V gene's germline CDR1 is SGHRS and CDR2 YFSETQ. V usage is TRBV5-1 and J usage is TRBJ2-1; no clear D gene. The TCR originated in a woman older than 75 with acute or convalescent COVID-19. The specimen sequenced was peripheral blood. The CDR3 reads CASSLERQYNEQFF. CDR3 DNA sequence: TGCGCCAGCAGCTTGGAACGACAATACAATGAGCAGTTCTTC. Using reference TRBV5-1 and TRBJ2-1 for the parts outside the CDR3, the full variable domain is KAGVTQTPRYLIKTRGQQVTLSCSPISGHRSVSWYQQTPGQGLQFLFEYFSETQRNKGNFPGRFSGRQFSNSRSEMNVSTLELGDSALYLCASSLERQYNEQFFGPGTRLTVL.